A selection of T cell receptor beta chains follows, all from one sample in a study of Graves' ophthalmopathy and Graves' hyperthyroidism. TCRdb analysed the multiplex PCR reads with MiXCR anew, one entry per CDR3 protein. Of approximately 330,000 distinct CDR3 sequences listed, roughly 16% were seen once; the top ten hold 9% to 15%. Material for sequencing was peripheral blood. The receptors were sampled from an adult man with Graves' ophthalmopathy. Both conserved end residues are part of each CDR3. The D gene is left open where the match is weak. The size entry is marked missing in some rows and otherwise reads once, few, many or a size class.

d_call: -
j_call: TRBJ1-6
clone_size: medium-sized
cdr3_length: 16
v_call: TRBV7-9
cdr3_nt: TGTGCCAGCAGCCCGCCGGAGGCCGTCGTTGGTTCACCCCTCCACTTT
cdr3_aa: CASSPPEAVVGSPLHF

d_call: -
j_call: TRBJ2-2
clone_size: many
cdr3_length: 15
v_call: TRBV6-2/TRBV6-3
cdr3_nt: TGTGCCAGCAGTGCCACTAGCCTGAACACCGGGGAGCTGTTTTTT
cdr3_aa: CASSATSLNTGELFF

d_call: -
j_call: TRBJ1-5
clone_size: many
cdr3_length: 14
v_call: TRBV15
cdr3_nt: TGTGCCACCAGCAGGGCAGGGTTGAAGCAGCCCCAGCATTTT
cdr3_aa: CATSRAGLKQPQHF

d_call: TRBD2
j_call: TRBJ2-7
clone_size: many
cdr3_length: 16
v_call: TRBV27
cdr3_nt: TGTGCCAGCAGTTTCCGATCACTAGCGGATGATTACGAGCAGTACTTC
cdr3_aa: CASSFRSLADDYEQYF

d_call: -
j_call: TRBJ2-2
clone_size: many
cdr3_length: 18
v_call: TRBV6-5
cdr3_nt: TGTGCCAGCAGTTCACTAGAACTACGGGACAAGAACACCGGGGAGCTGTTTTTT
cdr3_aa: CASSSLELRDKNTGELFF

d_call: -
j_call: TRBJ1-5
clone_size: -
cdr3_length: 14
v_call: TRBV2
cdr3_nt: TGTGCCAGCAGTGAATGGGGGCGCGTTCAGCCCCAGCATTTT
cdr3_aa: CASSEWGRVQPQHF

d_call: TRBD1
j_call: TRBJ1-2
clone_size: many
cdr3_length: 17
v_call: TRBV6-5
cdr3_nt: TGTGCCAGCAGTTACTCGATAAGAGGGGGCTTGTCGAAAGGCTACACCTTC
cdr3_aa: CASSYSIRGGLSKGYTF

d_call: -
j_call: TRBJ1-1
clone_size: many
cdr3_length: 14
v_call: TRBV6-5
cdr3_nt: TGTGCCAGCAGTACCACAGGGCGGGGGACTGAAGCTTTCTTT
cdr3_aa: CASSTTGRGTEAFF

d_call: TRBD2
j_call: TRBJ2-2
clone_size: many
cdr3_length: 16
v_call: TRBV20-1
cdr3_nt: TGCAGTGCTACGGGACTAGCGGGAGACGTAACCGGGGAGCTGTTTTTT
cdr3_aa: CSATGLAGDVTGELFF

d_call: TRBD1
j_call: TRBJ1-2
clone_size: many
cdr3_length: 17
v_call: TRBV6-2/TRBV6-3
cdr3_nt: TGTGCCAGCAGTACCCGCCGGGACAGGTCCGCTAACTATGGCTACACCTTC
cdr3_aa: CASSTRRDRSANYGYTF

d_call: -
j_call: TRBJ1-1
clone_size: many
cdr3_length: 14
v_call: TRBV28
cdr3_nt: TGTGCCAGCAGTAAGGACGGGATGAACACTGAAGCTTTCTTT
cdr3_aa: CASSKDGMNTEAFF

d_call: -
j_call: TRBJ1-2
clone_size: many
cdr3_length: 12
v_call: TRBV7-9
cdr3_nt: TGTGCCAGCAGCTTAGAGACGTATGGCTACACCTTC
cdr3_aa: CASSLETYGYTF

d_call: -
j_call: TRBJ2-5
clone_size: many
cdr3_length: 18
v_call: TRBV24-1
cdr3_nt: TGTGCCACCAGTGATTTCTCAGCTGTACAGGGTATCGGAGAGACCCAGTACTTC
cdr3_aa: CATSDFSAVQGIGETQYF

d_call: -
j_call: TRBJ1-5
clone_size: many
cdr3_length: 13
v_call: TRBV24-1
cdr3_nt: TGTGCCACCAGTGGGTGGTTTATACAGCCCCAGCATTTT
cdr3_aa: CATSGWFIQPQHF

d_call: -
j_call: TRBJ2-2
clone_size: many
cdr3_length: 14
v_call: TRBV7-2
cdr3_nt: TGTGCCAGCAGCATGACACAAAACACCGGGGAGCTGTTTTTT
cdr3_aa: CASSMTQNTGELFF

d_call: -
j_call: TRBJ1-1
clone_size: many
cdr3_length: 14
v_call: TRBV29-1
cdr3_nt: TGCAGCGTTGCGCTAACAGGGATACGAGCGGAAGCTTTCTTT
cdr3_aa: CSVALTGIRAEAFF

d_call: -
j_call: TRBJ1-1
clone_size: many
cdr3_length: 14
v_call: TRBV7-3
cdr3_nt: TGTGCCAGCAGCCCCGAGGGACCGGTGACTGAAGCTTTCTTT
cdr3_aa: CASSPEGPVTEAFF

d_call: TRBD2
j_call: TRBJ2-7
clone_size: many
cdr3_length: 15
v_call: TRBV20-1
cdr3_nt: TGCAGTGCTAGAGGCTTGGCGGGGGGAACCTACGAGCAGTACTTC
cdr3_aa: CSARGLAGGTYEQYF

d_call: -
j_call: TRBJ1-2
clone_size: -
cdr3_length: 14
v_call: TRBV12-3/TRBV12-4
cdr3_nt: TGTGCCAGCAGTTTAGCGCGAGGGTTAGCTGGCTACACCTTC
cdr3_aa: CASSLARGLAGYTF

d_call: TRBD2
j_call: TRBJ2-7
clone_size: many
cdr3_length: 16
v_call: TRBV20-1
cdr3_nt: TGCAGTGCTGGGGGACTAGCGGGAGGGCCTCGAAGTGAGCAGTACTTC
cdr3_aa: CSAGGLAGGPRSEQYF

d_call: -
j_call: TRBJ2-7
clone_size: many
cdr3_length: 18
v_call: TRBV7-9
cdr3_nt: TGTGCCAGCAGCTTAGATTTACTGGACAGCGGGGTACCTTACGAGCAGTACTTC
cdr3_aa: CASSLDLLDSGVPYEQYF

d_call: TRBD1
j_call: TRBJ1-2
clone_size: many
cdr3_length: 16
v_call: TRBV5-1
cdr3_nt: TGCGCCAGCAGCTTGGCCGCCGCAGGACAGGGGGCGTCGGGAACCTTC
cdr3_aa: CASSLAAAGQGASGTF

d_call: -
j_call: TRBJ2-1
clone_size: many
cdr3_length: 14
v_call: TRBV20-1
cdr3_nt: TGCAGTGCTAGAGCTCCGGACGCTTACAATGAGCAGTTCTTC
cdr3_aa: CSARAPDAYNEQFF

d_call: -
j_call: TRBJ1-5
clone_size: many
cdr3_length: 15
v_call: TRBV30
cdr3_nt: TGTGCCTGGAGTGTTAGGTTCCTTAGCAATCAGCCCCAGCATTTT
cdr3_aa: CAWSVRFLSNQPQHF

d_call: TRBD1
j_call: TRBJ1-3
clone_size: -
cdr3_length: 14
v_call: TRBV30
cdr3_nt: TGTGCCTGGACCCTCGGGACAGGGACAAACACCATATATTTT
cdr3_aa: CAWTLGTGTNTIYF

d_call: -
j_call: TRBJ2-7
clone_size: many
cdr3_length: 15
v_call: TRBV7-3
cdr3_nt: TGTGCCAGCAGCTTATATTACGGAGTCGGCTACGAGCAGTACTTC
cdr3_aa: CASSLYYGVGYEQYF

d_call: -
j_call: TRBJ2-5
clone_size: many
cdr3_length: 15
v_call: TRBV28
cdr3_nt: TGTGCCAGCAGTTTCCCCGGGACAACCCAAGAGACCCAGTACTTC
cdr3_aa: CASSFPGTTQETQYF

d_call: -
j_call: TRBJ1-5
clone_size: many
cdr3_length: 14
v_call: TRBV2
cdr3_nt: TGTGCCAGCAGCGGGGACACCCGCAATCAGCCCCAGCATTTT
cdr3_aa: CASSGDTRNQPQHF

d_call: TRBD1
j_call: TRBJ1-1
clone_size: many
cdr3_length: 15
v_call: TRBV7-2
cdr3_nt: TGTGCCAGCAGCCAGGGACAGGGGGAAAACACTGAAGCTTTCTTT
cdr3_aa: CASSQGQGENTEAFF

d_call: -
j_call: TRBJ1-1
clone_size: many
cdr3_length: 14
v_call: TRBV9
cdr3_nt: TGTGCCAGCAGCGTAGAAGGCATGAACACTGAAGCTTTCTTT
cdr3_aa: CASSVEGMNTEAFF

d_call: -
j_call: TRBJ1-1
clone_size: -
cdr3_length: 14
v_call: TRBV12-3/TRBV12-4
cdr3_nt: TGTGCCAGCAGTTTAAGGAGTACATACACTGAAGCTTTCTTT
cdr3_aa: CASSLRSTYTEAFF

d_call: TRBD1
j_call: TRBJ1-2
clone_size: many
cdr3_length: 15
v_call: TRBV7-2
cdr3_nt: TGTGCCAGCAGCCCCGCTCTCGGAGGGGGCCATGGCTACACCTTC
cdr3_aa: CASSPALGGGHGYTF

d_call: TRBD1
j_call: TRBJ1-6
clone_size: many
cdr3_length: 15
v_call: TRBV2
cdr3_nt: TGTGCCAGCAGTGGGGACAGGCGCTATAATTCACCCCTCCACTTT
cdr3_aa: CASSGDRRYNSPLHF

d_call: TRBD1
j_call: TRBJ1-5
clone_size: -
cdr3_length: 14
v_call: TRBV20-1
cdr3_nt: TGCAGTGCTGAAGGACAGGATAGAAATCAGCCCCAGCATTTT
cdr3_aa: CSAEGQDRNQPQHF

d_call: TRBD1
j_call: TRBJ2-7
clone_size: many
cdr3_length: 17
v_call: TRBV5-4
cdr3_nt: TGTGCCAGCAGCTTGGCCCCTGTTGGGACAGGGGTTAACGAGCAGTACTTC
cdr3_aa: CASSLAPVGTGVNEQYF

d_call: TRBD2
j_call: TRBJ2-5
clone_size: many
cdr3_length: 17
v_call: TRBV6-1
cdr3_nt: TGTGCCAGCAGCCGAACCTCTTTAAGCGGGAGGGTGGAGACCCAGTACTTC
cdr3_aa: CASSRTSLSGRVETQYF

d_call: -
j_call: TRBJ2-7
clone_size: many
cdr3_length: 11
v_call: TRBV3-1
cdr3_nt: TGTGCCAGCAGCGCGGGACGGGAGCAGTACTTC
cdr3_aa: CASSAGREQYF

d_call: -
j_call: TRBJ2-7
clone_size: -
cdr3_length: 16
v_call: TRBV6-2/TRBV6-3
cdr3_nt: TGTGCTAGCAGCCCAAAGGGCCTTGTATTCTCCTACGAGCAGTACTTC
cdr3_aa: CASSPKGLVFSYEQYF

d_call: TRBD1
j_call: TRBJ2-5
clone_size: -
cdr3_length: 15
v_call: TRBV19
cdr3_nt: TGTGCCAGTAGTATTTCTGGACAGGGGGCAGAGACCCAGTACTTC
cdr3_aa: CASSISGQGAETQYF

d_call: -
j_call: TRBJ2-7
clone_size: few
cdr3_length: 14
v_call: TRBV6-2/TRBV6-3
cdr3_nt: TGTGCCAGCAGTTACTCGATGGACACCTACGAGCAGTACTTC
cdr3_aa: CASSYSMDTYEQYF

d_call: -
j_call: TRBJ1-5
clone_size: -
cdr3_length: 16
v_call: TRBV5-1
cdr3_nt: TGCGCCAGCAGCTTGGGAACCGGGGGCCAGGATCAGCCCCAGCATTTT
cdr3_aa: CASSLGTGGQDQPQHF

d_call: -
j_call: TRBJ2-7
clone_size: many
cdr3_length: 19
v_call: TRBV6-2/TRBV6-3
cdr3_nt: TGTGCCAGCAGTTACTCGATGAATCCTGACAGCGATAGCTCCTACGAGCAGTACTTC
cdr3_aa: CASSYSMNPDSDSSYEQYF

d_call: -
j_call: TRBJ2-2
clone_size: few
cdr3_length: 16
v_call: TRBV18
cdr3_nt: TGTGCCAGCTCATGGGTGGTCACAACCAACACCGGGGAGCTGTTTTTT
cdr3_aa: CASSWVVTTNTGELFF

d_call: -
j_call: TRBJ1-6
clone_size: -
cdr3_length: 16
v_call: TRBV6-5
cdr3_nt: TGTGCCAGCAGTTACTCGACCTGGGACTATAATTCACCCCTCCACTTT
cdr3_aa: CASSYSTWDYNSPLHF

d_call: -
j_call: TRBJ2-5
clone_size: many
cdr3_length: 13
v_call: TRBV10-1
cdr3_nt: TGCGCCAGCAGTGCTACAAGGATGGAGACCCAGTACTTC
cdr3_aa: CASSATRMETQYF

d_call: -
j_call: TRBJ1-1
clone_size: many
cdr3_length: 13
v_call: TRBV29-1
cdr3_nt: TGCAGCGTTGTGCGGACTATGGACACTGAAGCTTTCTTT
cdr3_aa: CSVVRTMDTEAFF

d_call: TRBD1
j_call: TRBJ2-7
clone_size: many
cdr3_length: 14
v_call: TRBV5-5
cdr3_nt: TGTGCCAGCAACCCGACAGGGGGGATCTACGAGCAGTACTTC
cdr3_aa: CASNPTGGIYEQYF

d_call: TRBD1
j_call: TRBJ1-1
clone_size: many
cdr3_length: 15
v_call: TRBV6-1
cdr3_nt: TGTGCCAGCAGTGAATGGACAGGGCCTAACACTGAAGCTTTCTTT
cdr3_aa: CASSEWTGPNTEAFF

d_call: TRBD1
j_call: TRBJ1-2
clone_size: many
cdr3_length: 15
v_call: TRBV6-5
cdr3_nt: TGTGCCAGCAGCTCGGGACAGGGGAGAAACTATGGCTACACCTTC
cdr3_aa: CASSSGQGRNYGYTF

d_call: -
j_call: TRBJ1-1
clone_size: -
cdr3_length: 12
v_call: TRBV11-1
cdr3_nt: TGTGCCAGCAGCTTTCAGCGGGCTGAAGCTTTCTTT
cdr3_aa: CASSFQRAEAFF

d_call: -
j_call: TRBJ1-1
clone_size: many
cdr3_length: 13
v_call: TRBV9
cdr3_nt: TGTGCCAGCAGCCTCTCAGGGACCACTGAAGCTTTCTTT
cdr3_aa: CASSLSGTTEAFF

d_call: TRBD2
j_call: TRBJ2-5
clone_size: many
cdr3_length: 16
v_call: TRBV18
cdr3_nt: TGTGCCAGCTCACCACGGAACCCCGGGCTAGCGGCGACCCAGTACTTC
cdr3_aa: CASSPRNPGLAATQYF

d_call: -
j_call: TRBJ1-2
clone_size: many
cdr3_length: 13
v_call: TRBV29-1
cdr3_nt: TGCAGCGTTGAAAAGGGGCCTAACTATGGCTACACCTTC
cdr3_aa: CSVEKGPNYGYTF

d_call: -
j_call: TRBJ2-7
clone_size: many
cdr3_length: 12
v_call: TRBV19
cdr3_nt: TGTGCCAGTAGCAGCGAGGGTTACGAGCAGTACTTC
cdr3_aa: CASSSEGYEQYF

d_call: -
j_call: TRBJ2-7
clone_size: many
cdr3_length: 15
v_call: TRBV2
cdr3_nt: TGTGCCAGCGGGCGTCTGAGGGACGGGTCCTACGAGCAGTACTTC
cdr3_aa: CASGRLRDGSYEQYF